A selection of T cell receptor beta chains follows, all from one sample in a study of shared clonotypes between healthy human individuals. The repertoire was sequenced with immunoSEQ multiplex PCR; TCRdb's copy has only in-frame clones and lacks some. The sample lists roughly 2.6 million clones, 90% to 95% occurring once. Sequencing input: naive CD4+ T cells sorted from blood. The receptor set was obtained from a man younger than 35 in good health. Each CDR3 is given with its conserved first and last residue. Fields, in order: D gene, J gene, clone size, V gene, CDR3 DNA, CDR3 protein. D genes are given only for firm matches. Size is stated for part of the rows, as once, few or many counts, or as a class when the clone is expanded.

D: TRBD2; J: TRBJ2-3; size: NA; V: TRBV19; DNA: TGTGCCAGTCAGGAGCGGGGGGGATGGGATACGCAGTATTTT; CDR3: CASQERGGWDTQYF
D: TRBD2; J: TRBJ2-7; size: NA; V: TRBV7-2; DNA: TGTGCCAGCAGCTTAGGAGCGGGAGTCTCGAATGAGCAGTACTTC; CDR3: CASSLGAGVSNEQYF
D: NA; J: TRBJ2-7; size: NA; V: TRBV7-9; DNA: TGTGCCAGCAGCCGACAACTCTCCTACGAGCAGTACTTC; CDR3: CASSRQLSYEQYF
D: TRBD1; J: TRBJ1-6; size: once; V: TRBV5-1; DNA: TGCGCCAGCAGCATTCAGGGGGAAGAGAATTCACCCCTCCACTTT; CDR3: CASSIQGEENSPLHF
D: TRBD1; J: TRBJ1-2; size: NA; V: TRBV19; DNA: TGTGCCAGTTCACAGGGGGTTGGTGGCTACACCTTC; CDR3: CASSQGVGGYTF
D: NA; J: TRBJ1-2; size: once; V: TRBV29-1; DNA: TGCAGCGTTGAGAACAGTAACTATGGCTACACCTTC; CDR3: CSVENSNYGYTF
D: NA; J: TRBJ2-7; size: once; V: TRBV7-2; DNA: TGTGCCAGCAGCTTAGGGGTGGCCACCTACGAGCAGTACTTC; CDR3: CASSLGVATYEQYF
D: TRBD1; J: TRBJ1-2; size: NA; V: TRBV5-1; DNA: TGCGCCAGCAGCTCTCCGGAGACAGGGGCCTATGGCTACACCTTC; CDR3: CASSSPETGAYGYTF
D: TRBD2; J: TRBJ2-2; size: NA; V: TRBV9; DNA: TGTGCCAGCAGCACGCGGGAGAACGGGGAGCTGTTTTTT; CDR3: CASSTRENGELFF
D: TRBD2; J: TRBJ2-7; size: NA; V: TRBV10-3; DNA: TGTGCCACCGGACTAGCGGATTCCTACGAGCAGTACTTC; CDR3: CATGLADSYEQYF
D: TRBD1; J: TRBJ2-7; size: NA; V: TRBV5-4; DNA: TGTGCCAGCAGGCAGGACAGGGTAGGCGAGCAGTACTTC; CDR3: CASRQDRVGEQYF
D: NA; J: TRBJ2-2; size: NA; V: TRBV5-1; DNA: TGCGCCAGCAGCTTGACTACATCGAACACCGGGGAGCTGTTTTTT; CDR3: CASSLTTSNTGELFF
D: TRBD2; J: TRBJ2-3; size: NA; V: TRBV5-1; DNA: TGCGCCAGCAGCCAAACTAGCGGGAACACAGATACGCAGTATTTT; CDR3: CASSQTSGNTDTQYF
D: TRBD1; J: TRBJ1-2; size: NA; V: TRBV4-1; DNA: TGCGCCAGCAGCCCCCAGAGGGGGCGTGGCTACACCTTC; CDR3: CASSPQRGRGYTF
D: NA; J: TRBJ2-7; size: NA; V: TRBV11-1; DNA: TGTGCCAGCAGCTTATGGGGCGGAGACTACGAGCAGTACTTC; CDR3: CASSLWGGDYEQYF
D: NA; J: TRBJ1-2; size: once; V: TRBV6-4; DNA: TGTGCCACCAAGCAAACAGGCGGCGGCTACACCTTC; CDR3: CATKQTGGGYTF
D: NA; J: TRBJ2-7; size: NA; V: TRBV5-5; DNA: TGTGCCAGCACCCTACGACACGACTCCTACGAGCAGTACTTC; CDR3: CASTLRHDSYEQYF
D: TRBD1; J: TRBJ1-1; size: NA; V: TRBV19; DNA: TGTGCCAGTAGTCTGGAACCGGGACAGGGAGACGCTGAAGCTTTCTTT; CDR3: CASSLEPGQGDAEAFF
D: NA; J: TRBJ1-5; size: few; V: TRBV6-6; DNA: TGTGCCAGCAGCTTACAGGGTAGCAATCAGCCCCAGCATTTT; CDR3: CASSLQGSNQPQHF
D: NA; J: TRBJ2-5; size: once; V: TRBV5-1; DNA: TGCGCCAGCAGCTTCGGGTCGCAAGGAGCCCAGTACTTC; CDR3: CASSFGSQGAQYF
D: NA; J: TRBJ2-2; size: NA; V: TRBV30; DNA: TGTGCCTGGAGGCTGGCAGGAAGCACCGGGGAGCTGTTTTTT; CDR3: CAWRLAGSTGELFF
D: TRBD1; J: TRBJ1-1; size: NA; V: TRBV2; DNA: TGTGCCAGCAGCGGACAGGTCTCAACGAACACTGAAGCTTTCTTT; CDR3: CASSGQVSTNTEAFF